This T cell receptor (beta chain) was profiled in a study of monozygotic twins with inflammatory bowel disease. Researchers ran eight separate cDNA reactions for each sample. TCRdb re-called the 5' RACE reads and catalogs CDR3 proteins one per entry, DNA excluded. Recorded here are a few hundred thousand distinct CDR3 sequences; the top ten clones represent 2% to 3%. Germline loops: CDR1 PRHDT, CDR2 FYEKMQ (reference sequence). The CDR3 extends over 15 amino acids. This TCR was recovered from a human donor with ulcerative colitis or Crohn's disease, or a healthy co-twin of an affected twin (not recorded which). The chain combines TRBV13 with TRBJ2-2; the D call from TCRdb, TRBD2, cannot be confirmed without DNA. Sequencing was carried out using blood. The CDR3 loop is CASRPTSGGAGELFF.